This is a list of T cell receptor beta chains from one sample in a study of CD8 T cells in ankylosing spondylitis. MiXCR, run by TCRdb on the 5' RACE reads, gives a single entry per CDR3 protein. The sample holds 300,000 to 400,000 distinct CDR3 sequences, 20% to 25% seen once. Specimen: blood, either unsorted or a sorted T cell fraction (not recorded which). Source of these receptors: a male donor with ankylosing spondylitis. Both conserved end residues are part of each CDR3. The order of the fields is D gene, J gene, clone size, V gene, CDR3 DNA, CDR3 protein. The D gene is left open where the match is weak. Clone size is not always given. Where it is, it says once, few, many or a class for expanded clones.

TRBD2 | TRBJ2-1 | few | TRBV28 | TGTGCCAGCAGTTTGGGCGGGAGGCTGGGTAATGAGCAGTTCTTC | CASSLGGRLGNEQFF
TRBD2 | TRBJ2-5 | few | TRBV5-6 | TGTGCCAGCACACTAGCGGGAGGAGGGGAGACCCAGTACTTC | CASTLAGGGETQYF
TRBD1 | TRBJ2-5 | - | TRBV2 | TGTGCCAGCAGTTCCACCGGGACAGGGATGGAGACCCAGTACTTC | CASSSTGTGMETQYF
TRBD2 | TRBJ2-5 | - | TRBV6-1 | TGTGCCAGCAGCCCGGGACTAGCGGGAGGGCCCAACCAGTACTTC | CASSPGLAGGPNQYF
- | TRBJ1-1 | - | TRBV5-1 | TGCGCCAGCAGCTTGGATGGACAAAGGGCGGACACTGAAGCTTTCTTT | CASSLDGQRADTEAFF
- | TRBJ1-4 | few | TRBV5-1 | TGCGCCAGCAGCTCCGACATCTACGAAAAACTGTTTTTT | CASSSDIYEKLFF
- | TRBJ1-1 | few | TRBV3-1 | TGTGCCAGCAGCCAAGTTCCAGGTTGGGACACTGAAGCTTTCTTT | CASSQVPGWDTEAFF
- | TRBJ2-1 | many | TRBV7-9 | TGTGCCAGCAGCTTAGTAGGTGTGGGGGAGCAGTTCTTC | CASSLVGVGEQFF
- | TRBJ2-5 | - | TRBV20-1 | TGCAGTGCTAGAATCAACGCCATTGCGGGAAAAGAGACCCAGTACTTC | CSARINAIAGKETQYF
- | TRBJ1-5 | - | TRBV7-2 | TGTGCCAGCAGCTTGGGTGGGGGCCATAGCAATCAGCCCCAGCATTTT | CASSLGGGHSNQPQHF
- | TRBJ2-2 | - | TRBV5-1 | TGCGCCAGCGCTCGCCTAGTGACAGTAATCGACGCCGGGGAGCTGTTTTTT | CASARLVTVIDAGELFF